This TCR beta chain was recorded in a study of CD8+CD57+ T cells in acquired aplastic anemia. In the study overall: About 3 ug was the average amount of DNA from sorted CD4+ and CD8+ cells. Mean read depth for CD4+ cells from healthy donors was about 9.9 million.

Profiling of TCR beta VDJ combinations and CDR3 sequences used genomic DNA as template. TCRdb reprocessed the reads via MiXCR and lists one record per CDR3 protein. Of around 200,000 distinct CDR3 sequences listed, approximately 60% are singletons. General study findings and limits: Patients showed no significant difference from controls in CD8+ Simpson's diversity. Fewer than 35 shared CD8+ CDR3s appeared highly expressed within patients' immunodominant clones.

The CDR3 has 17 residues. V lost 5 bases and J lost 1, with 19 bases in between. Germline V gene data show CDR1 as SGHTA and CDR2 as FQGNSA. In regard to this clonotype: Antigen specificity is unknown.

The chain joins TRBV7-2 to TRBJ2-3; D ambiguous. The sample comprised sorted CD4+, CD8+, or CD8+CD57+ T cells (not recorded which) from PBMCs. The sequence derives from a human donor in good health. CDR3 nucleotide sequence: TGTGCCAGCAGCCAAGACGCCCAGCCATGGGGCACAGATACGCAGTATTTT. Protein sequence: CASSQDAQPWGTDTQYF. The full variable domain, in which reference TRBV7-2 and TRBJ2-3 provide the parts outside the CDR3, is GAGVSQSPSNKVTEKGKDVELRCDPISGHTALYWYRQSLGQGLEFLIYFQGNSAPDKSGLPSDRFSAERTGGSVSTLTIQRTQQEDSAVYLCASSQDAQPWGTDTQYFGPGTRLTVL.